Reported below is one T cell receptor (beta chain). This specimen comes from a study of T cell changes during pregnancy in multiple sclerosis. Sequencing was performed with immunoSEQ multiplex PCR; in TCRdb, only in-frame clones are kept and a portion is missing. In the table there are about 38,000 clones, 85% to 95% of which are singletons. Looked up from germline, CDR1 is LNHNV and CDR2 is YYDKDF (reference sequence). The CDR3 covers 15 residues. V was shortened by 1 base and J by 0 bases, with 9 bases between the two germline ends. Material: CD8+ T cells from peripheral blood mononuclear cells, obtained in the third trimester of pregnancy. This TCR was sampled from a female donor with multiple sclerosis, enrolled in a pregnancy study. V and J are TRBV15 and TRBJ2-5; D remains ambiguous. Written as DNA, the CDR3 is TGTGCCACCAGCAGAGTCGACACGTACCAAGAGACCCAGTACTTC. Encoded protein: CATSRVDTYQETQYF.